Below, one T cell receptor beta chain is given with its context. The antigen remains undetermined. Generated by immunoSEQ multiplex PCR, the TCRdb table keeps only in-frame clones and is missing some. Of hundreds of thousands of clones listed, 90% to 98% are singletons. The data are from a study of shared clonotypes between healthy human individuals. General study points: The sharing of 4% to 5.5% of naive CD4 clonotypes was seen across several donors.

Trimming took off 3 bases at V and 8 bases at J, with 13 bases between the two ends. Germline V CDR1 and CDR2: SGHAT, FQNNGV. This CDR3 spans 14 amino acids. V is TRBV11-2 and J is TRBJ2-2; D tentatively fits TRBD1 or TRBD2 (5 bases each). The specimen was memory CD8+ T cells sorted from blood. Subset indicated: CD45RO+ cells pooled with CCR7-negative TemRA cells. The sequence derives from a man aged 25-45 years in good health. CDR3 protein: CASSFGPGPGELFF. CDR3 DNA: TGTGCCAGCAGCTTTGGGCCGGGGCCGGGGGAGCTGTTTTTT.